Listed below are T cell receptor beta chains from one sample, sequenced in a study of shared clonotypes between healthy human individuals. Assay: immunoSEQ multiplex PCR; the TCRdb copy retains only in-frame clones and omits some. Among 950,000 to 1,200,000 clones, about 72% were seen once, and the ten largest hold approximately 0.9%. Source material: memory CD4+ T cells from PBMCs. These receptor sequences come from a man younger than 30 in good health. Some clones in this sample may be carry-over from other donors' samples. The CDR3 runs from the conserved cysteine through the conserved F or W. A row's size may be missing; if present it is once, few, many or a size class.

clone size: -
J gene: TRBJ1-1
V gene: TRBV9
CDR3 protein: CASSVAPGGTEAFF

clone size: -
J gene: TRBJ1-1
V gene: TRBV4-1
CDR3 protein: CASSQQGASNTEAFF

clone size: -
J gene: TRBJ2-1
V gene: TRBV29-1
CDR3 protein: CSVGLQGAGEQFF

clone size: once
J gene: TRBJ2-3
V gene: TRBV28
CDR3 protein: CATRLAGGTDTQYF

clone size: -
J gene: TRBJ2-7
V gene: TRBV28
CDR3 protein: CASTWSQQGRSEQYF

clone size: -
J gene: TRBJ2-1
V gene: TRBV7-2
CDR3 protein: CASSSAGLAVPREQFF

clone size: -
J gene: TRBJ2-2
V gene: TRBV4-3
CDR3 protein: CASSARAANTGELFF

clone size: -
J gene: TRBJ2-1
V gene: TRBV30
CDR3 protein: CAWSANSYNEQFF

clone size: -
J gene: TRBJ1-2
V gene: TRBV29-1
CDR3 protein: CSVGHNEPGYTF

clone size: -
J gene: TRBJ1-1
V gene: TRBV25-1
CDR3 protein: CASRSDQTGGAEAFF

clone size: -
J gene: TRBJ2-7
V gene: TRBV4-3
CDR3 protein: CASSRTSYSYEQYF

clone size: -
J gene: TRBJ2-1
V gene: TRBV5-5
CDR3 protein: CASSLSGNEQFF

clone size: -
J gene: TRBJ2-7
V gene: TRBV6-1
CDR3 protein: CASSEAAHATYEQYF

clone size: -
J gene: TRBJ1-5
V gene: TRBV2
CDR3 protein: CASSPGTELPQHF

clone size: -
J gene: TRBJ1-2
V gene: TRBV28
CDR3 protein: CASSLAGLRYGYTF

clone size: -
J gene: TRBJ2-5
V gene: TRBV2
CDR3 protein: CASRREGQGGETQYF

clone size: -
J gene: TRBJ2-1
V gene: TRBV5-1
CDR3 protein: CASSLGEGSYNEQFF

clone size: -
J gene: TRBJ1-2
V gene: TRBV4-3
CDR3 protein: CASSHPGQGAGGYTF

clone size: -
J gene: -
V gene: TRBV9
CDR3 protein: CASSVSSASYEQYF

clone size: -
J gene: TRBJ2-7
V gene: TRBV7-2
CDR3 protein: CASSLGVRAYEQYF

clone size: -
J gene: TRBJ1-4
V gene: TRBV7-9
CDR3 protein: CASSLFGLYDEKLFF

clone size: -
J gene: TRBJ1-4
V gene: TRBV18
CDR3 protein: CASSPANEKLFF

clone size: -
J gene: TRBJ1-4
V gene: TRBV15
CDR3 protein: CATSRDPGGNEKLFF

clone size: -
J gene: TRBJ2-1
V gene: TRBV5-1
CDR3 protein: CASSLITSGPYNEQFF

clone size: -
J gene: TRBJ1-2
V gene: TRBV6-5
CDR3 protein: CASSPTGAYGYTF

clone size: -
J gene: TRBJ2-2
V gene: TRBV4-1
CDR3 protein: CASSQEGYAAASNTGELFF

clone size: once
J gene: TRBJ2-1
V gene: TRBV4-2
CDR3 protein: CASSRGGPYNEQFF

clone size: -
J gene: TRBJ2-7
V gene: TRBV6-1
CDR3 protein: CASSEGLFYEQYF

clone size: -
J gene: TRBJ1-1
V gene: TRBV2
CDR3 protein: CASSLQGRVTEAFF

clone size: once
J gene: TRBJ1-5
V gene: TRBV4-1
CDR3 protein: CASSSNWDLDYQPQHF

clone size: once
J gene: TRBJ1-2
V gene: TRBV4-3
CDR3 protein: CASSQVVQNYGYTF

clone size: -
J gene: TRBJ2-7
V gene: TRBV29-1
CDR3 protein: CSVVGRGLDEQYF

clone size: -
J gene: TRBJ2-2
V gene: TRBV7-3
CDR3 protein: CASSQAGNTGELFF

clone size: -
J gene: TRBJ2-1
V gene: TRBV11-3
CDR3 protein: CASSSMGDRDNEQFF

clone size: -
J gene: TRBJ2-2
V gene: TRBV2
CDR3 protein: CASQGDAGELFF

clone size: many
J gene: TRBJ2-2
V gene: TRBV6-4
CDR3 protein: CASSDSGENTGELFF

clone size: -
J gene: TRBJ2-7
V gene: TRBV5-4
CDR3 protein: CASSSPGTSSHEQYF

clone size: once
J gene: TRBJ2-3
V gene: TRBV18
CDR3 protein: CASTIPGASTDTQYF

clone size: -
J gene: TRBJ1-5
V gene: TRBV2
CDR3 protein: CASSEGQGAQPQHF

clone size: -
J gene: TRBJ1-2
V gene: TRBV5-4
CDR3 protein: CASSPRTPIGYTF

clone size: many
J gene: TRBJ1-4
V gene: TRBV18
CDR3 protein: CASSRPNEKLFF

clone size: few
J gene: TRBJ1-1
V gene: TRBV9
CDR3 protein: CASSPGGNRGVAEAFF

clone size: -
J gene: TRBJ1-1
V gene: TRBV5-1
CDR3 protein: CASSSNFQGTEAFF

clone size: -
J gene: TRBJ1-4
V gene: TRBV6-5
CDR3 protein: CASSYRQGSEKLFF

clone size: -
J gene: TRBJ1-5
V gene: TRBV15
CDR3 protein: CATSRQISNQPQHF

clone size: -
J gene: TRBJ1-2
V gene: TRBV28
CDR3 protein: CASSPGGPGRSTNYGYTF

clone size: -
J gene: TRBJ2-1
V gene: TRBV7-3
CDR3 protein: CASSRVGGEQFF

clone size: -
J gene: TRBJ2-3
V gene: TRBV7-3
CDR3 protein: CASSSSTDTQYF

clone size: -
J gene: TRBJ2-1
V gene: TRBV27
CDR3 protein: CASSWGLAGNNEQFF

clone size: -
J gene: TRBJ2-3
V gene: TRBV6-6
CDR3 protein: CASSPGQGTDTQYF

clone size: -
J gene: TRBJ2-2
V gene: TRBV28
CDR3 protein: CASSLEGNTGELFF

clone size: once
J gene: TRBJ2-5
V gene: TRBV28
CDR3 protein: CASRTSRAQETQYF